The rows below give T cell receptor beta chains drawn from one sample of a study of blood T cell repertoires in COVID-19. Assay used: immunoSEQ multiplex PCR; TCRdb lists only in-frame clones, some missing. The sample consists of 150,000 to 250,000 clones, about 80% of them appearing once. Specimen: peripheral blood. The source of these receptors is a human donor with acute or convalescent COVID-19. The donor label of this sample is uncertain. Each CDR3 is given with its conserved first and last residue. A D gene is named only where the DNA matches it firmly. For some rows the clone size is stated as once, few or many, or as a class when expanded; others skip it.

TRBJ2-7 NA TRBV14 NA TGTGCCAGCAGCCAAGACCGTCGCGAGCAGTACTTC CASSQDRREQYF
TRBJ2-3 NA TRBV7-9 NA TGTGCCAGCAGCTTGGAGGCGGCAGATACGCAGTATTTT CASSLEAADTQYF
TRBJ1-1 NA TRBV20-1 NA TGCAGTGCCATCCAGAACACTGAAGCTTTCTTT CSAIQNTEAFF
TRBJ1-1 NA TRBV5-1 NA TGCGCCAGCAGCAATCAGGGAAACACTGAAGCTTTCTTT CASSNQGNTEAFF
TRBJ2-6 once TRBV5-1 TRBD2 TGCGCCAGCCTAGCGGAGGGACTCTCTGGGGCCAACGTCCTGACTTTC CASLAEGLSGANVLTF
TRBJ2-5 NA TRBV3-1/TRBV3-2 NA TGTGCCAGCAGCCAAGAAATCCAATACCAAGAGACCCAGTACTTC CASSQEIQYQETQYF
TRBJ2-1 NA TRBV27 NA TGTGCCAGCAGTTTTAAGGGGGTCTCCTACAATGAGCAGTTCTTC CASSFKGVSYNEQFF
TRBJ1-1 NA TRBV18 NA TGTGCCAGCTCACCATCCCAACCAACTATGAACACTGAAGCTTTCTTT CASSPSQPTMNTEAFF
TRBJ2-3 NA TRBV20-1 TRBD2 TGCAGTGCTAGTATCTCTAGCGGTAGCACAGATACGCAGTATTTT CSASISSGSTDTQYF
TRBJ2-7 once TRBV3-1/TRBV3-2 TRBD2 TGTGCCAGCAGCCACCTAACGGGACTAGCGGGAGGCTCCTACGAGCAGTACTTC CASSHLTGLAGGSYEQYF
TRBJ2-4 once TRBV19 NA TGTGCCAGTAGTATTTTTGAGAACATTCAGTACTTC CASSIFENIQYF
TRBJ1-1 NA TRBV28 NA TGTGCCAGCAGTGTTATCCCTGGCTCCACTGAAGCTTTCTTT CASSVIPGSTEAFF
TRBJ2-7 NA TRBV18 NA TGTGCCAGCTCACTCGACATCAGCTCCTACGAGCAGTACTTC CASSLDISSYEQYF
TRBJ2-1 NA TRBV7-9 TRBD2 TGTGCCAGCAGCTCCCAGAGGGTCCTAGCGGGAAATACGGCTGAGCAGTTCTTC CASSSQRVLAGNTAEQFF
TRBJ1-5 NA TRBV2 TRBD1 TGTGCCAGCAGTTCCGGGACAGGAGGATACCAGCCCCAGCATTTT CASSSGTGGYQPQHF
TRBJ2-2 NA TRBV18 NA TGTGCCAGCTCCCCGGACTCGAACACCGGGGAGCTGTTTTTT CASSPDSNTGELFF
TRBJ2-2 NA TRBV19 TRBD1 TGTGCCAGTAGTATTCCCTCGGGACAGGCCACCGGGGAGCTGTTTTTT CASSIPSGQATGELFF
TRBJ1-2 NA TRBV18 NA TGTGCCAGCTCACCCGGGGAGGGCTATGGCTACACCTTC CASSPGEGYGYTF
TRBJ2-7 NA TRBV25-1 TRBD1 TGTGCCAGCAGTGAAGGGGGGACAGGGGGCTACGAGCAGTACTTC CASSEGGTGGYEQYF
TRBJ1-1 NA TRBV5-1 NA TGCGCCAGCAGCTTGGAGGGCCGGGGAACTGAAGCTTTCTTT CASSLEGRGTEAFF
TRBJ1-1 NA TRBV14 NA TGTGCCAGCAGCTCCCGGGGGAACACTGAAGCTTTCTTT CASSSRGNTEAFF
TRBJ1-2 NA TRBV11-2 TRBD1 TGTGCCAGCAACTATAGGGGGCAGGGCTCTGGCTACACCTTC CASNYRGQGSGYTF
TRBJ2-7 NA TRBV7-2 TRBD2 TGTGCCAGCAGCTTCGCAGCGGGAGGGTCCCTTTACGAGCAGTACTTC CASSFAAGGSLYEQYF
TRBJ2-7 NA TRBV4-2 NA TGTGCCAGCAGCCAAGCCCGCGGAGGGAGCGGTGACGAGCAGTACTTC CASSQARGGSGDEQYF
TRBJ1-1 few TRBV7-2 TRBD1 TGTGCCAGCAGCCCAGGGACAGGGGCTGAAGCTTTCTTT CASSPGTGAEAFF
TRBJ1-1 NA TRBV25-1 TRBD1 TGTGCCAGCTCGTCCCGGGACAGGGGTACTGAAGCTTTCTTT CASSSRDRGTEAFF
TRBJ2-4 once TRBV6-5 NA TGTGCCAGCACTTCCCCCGGGTTCCAGCAGTACTTC CASTSPGFQQYF
TRBJ2-3 NA TRBV7-8 NA TGTGCCAGCAGTTTACAGACAGATACGCAGTATTTT CASSLQTDTQYF
TRBJ1-3 NA TRBV4-3 NA TGCGCCAGCAGCCAAGTCCTCTCTGGAAACACCATATATTTT CASSQVLSGNTIYF
TRBJ1-2 NA TRBV11-2 NA TGTGCCAGCAGCTTGCGGGGGGGCTATGGCTACACCTTC CASSLRGGYGYTF
TRBJ1-2 once TRBV6-5 NA TGTGCCAGCGAAGGACAGTTCTATGGCTACACCTTC CASEGQFYGYTF
TRBJ1-2 many TRBV19 TRBD1 TGTGCCAGTTCGATGTGGGACAGGGGTACGGGCTACACCTTC CASSMWDRGTGYTF
TRBJ1-4 NA TRBV15 NA TGTGCCACCACCCAACGGGGGGGAGTAGTCGAAAAACTGTTTTTT CATTQRGGVVEKLFF
TRBJ1-2 once TRBV6-5 NA TGTGCCAGCAGTTCGGGACTTACTAACTATGGCTACACCTTC CASSSGLTNYGYTF
TRBJ2-7 once TRBV27 NA TGTGCCAGTCGGGACTCTAGTTCCTACGAGCAGTACTTC CASRDSSSYEQYF
TRBJ2-6 NA TRBV15 NA TGTGCCACCAGCAGAGATCAGGGAAGTGGGGCCAACGTCCTGACTTTC CATSRDQGSGANVLTF
TRBJ2-7 NA TRBV9 NA TGTGCCAGCAGCGTAGTCCCACAGGGATCCGAGCAGTACTTC CASSVVPQGSEQYF
TRBJ2-1 NA TRBV7-2 TRBD2 TGTGCCAGCAGCCCAGGGACTAGCCGCCGGGAGCAGTTCTTC CASSPGTSRREQFF
TRBJ1-1 NA TRBV30 TRBD1 TGTGCCTGGAGTGTACCAGGGACAGTGAACACTGAAGCTTTCTTT CAWSVPGTVNTEAFF
TRBJ2-1 NA TRBV19 NA TGTGCCAGTAGTATTGAAGGGGCATGGCAGTTCTTC CASSIEGAWQFF
TRBJ1-1 NA TRBV28 NA TGTGCCAGCAGTGGCTTGAAAGCTTTCTTT CASSGLKAFF
TRBJ1-1 NA TRBV27 NA TGTGCCAGCAGTTTCAGACGAGGGACTGAAGCTTTCTTT CASSFRRGTEAFF
TRBJ2-1 NA TRBV6-5 NA TGTGCCAGCAGACCGACTCTCAGCTCCTACAATGAGCAGCTCTTC CASRPTLSSYNEQLF
TRBJ1-6 few TRBV6-5 NA TGTGCCAGCAGTCCCCGGGACATCAGCTCACCCCTCCACTTT CASSPRDISSPLHF
TRBJ1-3 NA TRBV27 NA TGTGCCAGCAGTTCACCCGGTAGAGGCACCATATATTTT CASSSPGRGTIYF
TRBJ2-7 few TRBV15 NA TGTGCCACCAGCAGAGGGGGTGACAGTCTCCCCCACTTC CATSRGGDSLPHF
TRBJ2-1 NA TRBV7-3 NA TGTGCCAGCAGCTTAAACCAGGGGGGTGAGCAGTTCTTC CASSLNQGGEQFF
TRBJ2-5 NA TRBV11-2 TRBD2 TGTGCCAGCAGCTCCCCGGGACTAGCGGGAGAGACCCAGTACTTC CASSSPGLAGETQYF
TRBJ1-2 NA TRBV24-1 NA TGTGCCACCAGTGACCGCACAGGGCTCGGCTACACCTTC CATSDRTGLGYTF
TRBJ2-1 NA TRBV7-2 TRBD2 TGTGCCAGCAGCCCCGGGGTAGCGGGAGTTACCTACAATGAGCAGTTCTTC CASSPGVAGVTYNEQFF
TRBJ2-3 NA TRBV5-4 TRBD2 TGTGCCAGCAGCTGGGGACTAATCACAGATACGCAGTATTTT CASSWGLITDTQYF
TRBJ1-2 NA TRBV6-5 NA TGTGCCAGCAGTCGGGGAGGGGACTCCTATGGCTACACCTTC CASSRGGDSYGYTF
TRBJ2-7 NA TRBV7-9 TRBD1 TGTGCCAGCGCCAGGCCTCCGGGACAGGGGGCCTACGAGCAGTACTTC CASARPPGQGAYEQYF
TRBJ2-5 NA TRBV19 TRBD2 TGTGCCAGTAGTATAGTTCTAGCGGGGCCTCAAGAGACCCAGTACTTC CASSIVLAGPQETQYF
TRBJ2-7 NA TRBV5-1 TRBD2 TGCGCCAGCAGCCGGACTAGCGGGGGTACCTACGAGCAGTACTTC CASSRTSGGTYEQYF
TRBJ1-3 few TRBV28 NA TGTGCCAGCAGTCACAGGAGTCCCCCCTCTGGAAACACCATATATTTT CASSHRSPPSGNTIYF
TRBJ1-4 NA TRBV4-3 TRBD1 TGCGCCAGCAGCCCACAAGCGACAGGGGCCGGTGAAAAACTGTTTTTT CASSPQATGAGEKLFF
TRBJ2-4 NA TRBV29-1 TRBD2 TGCAGCGTTGAGAAGGGACTACAAGGAAACATTCAGTACTTC CSVEKGLQGNIQYF
TRBJ2-3 NA TRBV21-1 NA TGTGCCAGCAGCAAACAGTTCCTAGCGGGAAGAATTAGCACAGATACGCAGTATTTT CASSKQFLAGRISTDTQYF